A selection of T cell receptor beta chains follows, all from one sample in a study of blood T cell repertoires in COVID-19. Profiled with immunoSEQ multiplex PCR; TCRdb holds only in-frame clones, not every one. This table has some 270,000 clones, roughly 86% appearing once. Sequencing input: PBMCs or T cells enriched from blood (not recorded which). The receptor source for this set is a woman aged 55-70 years who had recovered from COVID-19. The CDR3 runs from the conserved cysteine through the conserved F or W. The D gene is left open where the match is weak.

D gene | J gene | V gene | CDR3 protein
- | TRBJ1-1 | TRBV9 | CASSPHGGGNTEAFF
- | TRBJ1-1 | TRBV6-5 | CASSYKTAGNTEAFF
- | TRBJ1-1 | TRBV28 | CASSLLPGVGSGEAFF
- | TRBJ1-1 | TRBV5-1 | CASSSPGWGDTEAFF
- | TRBJ1-2 | TRBV21-1 | CASSQGEGYTF
TRBD2 | TRBJ2-1 | TRBV7-9 | CASSLLLWGGYNEQFF
- | TRBJ1-6 | TRBV9 | CASSVAAGTYNSPLHF
- | TRBJ1-1 | TRBV19 | CASSIREGVVTEAFF
- | TRBJ1-1 | TRBV5-1 | CASSLRGFEAFF
- | TRBJ2-7 | TRBV28 | CASSLDTSYEQYF
TRBD1 | TRBJ1-2 | TRBV11-2 | CASSLAPQGARGYTF
TRBD2 | TRBJ2-7 | TRBV10-3 | CAISDNSGRARREQYF
TRBD1 | TRBJ1-2 | TRBV18 | CASSPLDRGLSNDGYTF
- | TRBJ2-5 | TRBV7-9 | CASSFGVKTQYF
- | TRBJ1-1 | TRBV5-1 | CASKIFRVDTEAFF
- | TRBJ2-7 | TRBV5-1 | CASRRADRNYEQYF
TRBD2 | TRBJ2-1 | TRBV9 | CASNWEGTPYNEQFF
TRBD1 | TRBJ2-3 | TRBV4-2 | CASSQDIGGGTDTQYF
TRBD1 | TRBJ2-5 | TRBV18 | CASSDRGSETQYF
TRBD1 | TRBJ1-2 | TRBV6-5 | CASSYRDRRRYGYTF
- | TRBJ1-4 | TRBV30 | CAWTLQGGNEKLFF
- | TRBJ2-1 | TRBV2 | CASKDGYSVGEQFF
TRBD2 | TRBJ2-7 | TRBV6-1 | CASSEALRGVDEQYF
TRBD2 | TRBJ2-4 | TRBV10-3 | CAISDRLLAGAAKNIQYF
TRBD2 | TRBJ2-7 | TRBV5-1 | CASSLGAGGVYEQYF
TRBD2 | TRBJ2-7 | TRBV19 | CASSTTSASYEQYF
TRBD1 | TRBJ2-7 | TRBV24-1 | CATSGSNTGTVNYEQYF
TRBD1 | TRBJ1-1 | TRBV10-1 | CASSAYRGQNTEAFF
TRBD2 | TRBJ2-7 | TRBV5-1 | CASSLESGGRTEQYF